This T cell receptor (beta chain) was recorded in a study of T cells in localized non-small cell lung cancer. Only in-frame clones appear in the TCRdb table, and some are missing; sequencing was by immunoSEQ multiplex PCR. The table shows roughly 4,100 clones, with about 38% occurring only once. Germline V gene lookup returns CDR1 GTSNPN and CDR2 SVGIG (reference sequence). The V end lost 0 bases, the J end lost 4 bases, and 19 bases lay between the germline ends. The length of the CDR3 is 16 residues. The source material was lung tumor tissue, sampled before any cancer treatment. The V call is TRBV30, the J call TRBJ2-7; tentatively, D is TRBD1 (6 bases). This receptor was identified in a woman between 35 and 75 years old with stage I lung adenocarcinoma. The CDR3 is CAWSVPHRVPFYEQYF. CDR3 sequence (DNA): TGTGCCTGGAGTGTACCCCACAGGGTCCCATTTTACGAGCAGTACTTC.